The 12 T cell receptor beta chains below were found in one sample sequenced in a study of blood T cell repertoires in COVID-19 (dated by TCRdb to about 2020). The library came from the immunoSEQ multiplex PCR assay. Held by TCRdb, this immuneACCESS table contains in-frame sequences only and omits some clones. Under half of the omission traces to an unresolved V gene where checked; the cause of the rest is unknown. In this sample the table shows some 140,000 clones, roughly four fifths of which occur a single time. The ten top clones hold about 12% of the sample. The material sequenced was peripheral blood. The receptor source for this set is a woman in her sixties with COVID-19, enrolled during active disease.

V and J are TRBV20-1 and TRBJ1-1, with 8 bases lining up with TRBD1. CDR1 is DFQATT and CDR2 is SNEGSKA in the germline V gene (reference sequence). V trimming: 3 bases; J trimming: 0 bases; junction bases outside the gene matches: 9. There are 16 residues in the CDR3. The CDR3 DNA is TGCAGTGCTAGTGACAGGGGCCCTTTCATGAACACTGAAGCTTTCTTT. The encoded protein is CSASDRGPFMNTEAFF.

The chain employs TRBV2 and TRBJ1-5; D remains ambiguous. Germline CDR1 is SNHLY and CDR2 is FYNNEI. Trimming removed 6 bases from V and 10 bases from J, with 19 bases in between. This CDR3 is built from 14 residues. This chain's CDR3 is CASSERTGGPPQHF. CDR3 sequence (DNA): TGTGCCAGCAGCGAGCGGACTGGCGGACCTCCCCAGCATTTT.

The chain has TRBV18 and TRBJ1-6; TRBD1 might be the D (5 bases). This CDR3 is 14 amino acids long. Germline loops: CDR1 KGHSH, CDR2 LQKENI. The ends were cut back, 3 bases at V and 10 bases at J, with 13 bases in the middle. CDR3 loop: CASSPTAGNSPLHF. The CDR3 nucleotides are TGTGCCAGCTCACCGACGGCAGGGAACTCACCCCTCCACTTT.

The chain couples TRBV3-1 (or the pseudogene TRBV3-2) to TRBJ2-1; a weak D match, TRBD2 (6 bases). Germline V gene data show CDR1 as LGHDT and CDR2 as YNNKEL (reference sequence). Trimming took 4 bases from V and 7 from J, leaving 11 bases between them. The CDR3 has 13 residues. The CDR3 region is CASSRLVSNEQFF. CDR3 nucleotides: TGTGCCAGCAGCCGACTAGTGTCTAATGAGCAGTTCTTC.

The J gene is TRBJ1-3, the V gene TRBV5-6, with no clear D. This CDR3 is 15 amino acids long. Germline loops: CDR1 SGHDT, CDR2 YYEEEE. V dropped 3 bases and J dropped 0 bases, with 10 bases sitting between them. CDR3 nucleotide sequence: TGTGCCAGCAGCTACGACTCCCGCTCTGGAAACACCATATATTTT. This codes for CASSYDSRSGNTIYF.

DNA of the CDR3: TGTGCCAGCTCACGGCAGGGTAGTGACACCATATATTTT. Its translation is CASSRQGSDTIYF. V is TRBV18 and J is TRBJ1-3; D may be TRBD1 (5 bases). CDR3 size: 13 residues. Germline values: CDR1 KGHSH, CDR2 LQKENI. V was trimmed by 4 bases and J by 8 bases, leaving 12 bases between them.

The CDR3 sequence is CASSEGVAGGNTQYF. The CDR3 DNA sequence: TGTGCCAGCAGTGAAGGAGTAGCGGGGGGAAATACGCAGTATTTT. The chain joins TRBV6-1 to TRBJ2-3, with TRBD2 matching over 10 bases. The length of the CDR3 is 15 residues. The J segment lost 7 bases and the V segment lost 1 base, leaving 5 bases of the junction unmatched. Germline CDR1 MNHNS, CDR2 SASEGT.

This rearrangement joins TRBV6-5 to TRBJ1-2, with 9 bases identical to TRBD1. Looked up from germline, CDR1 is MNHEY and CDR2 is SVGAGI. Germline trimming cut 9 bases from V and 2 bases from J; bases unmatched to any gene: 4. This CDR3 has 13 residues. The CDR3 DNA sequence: TGTGCCAGTCGACAGGGGGTGAACTATGGCTACACCTTC. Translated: CASRQGVNYGYTF.

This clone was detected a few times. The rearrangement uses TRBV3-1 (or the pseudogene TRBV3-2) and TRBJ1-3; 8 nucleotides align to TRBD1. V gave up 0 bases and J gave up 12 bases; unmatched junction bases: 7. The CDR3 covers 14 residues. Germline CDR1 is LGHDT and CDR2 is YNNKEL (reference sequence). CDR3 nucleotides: TGTGCCAGCAGCCAAGATGTCAGGGGGCGGATCATATATTTT. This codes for CASSQDVRGRIIYF.

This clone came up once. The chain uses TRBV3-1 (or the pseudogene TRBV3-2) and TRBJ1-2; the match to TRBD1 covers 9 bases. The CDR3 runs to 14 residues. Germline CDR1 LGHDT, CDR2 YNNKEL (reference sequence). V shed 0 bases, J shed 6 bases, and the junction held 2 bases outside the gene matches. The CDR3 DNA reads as TGTGCCAGCAGCCAAGATACAGGGGGCAATGGCTACACCTTC. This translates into CASSQDTGGNGYTF.

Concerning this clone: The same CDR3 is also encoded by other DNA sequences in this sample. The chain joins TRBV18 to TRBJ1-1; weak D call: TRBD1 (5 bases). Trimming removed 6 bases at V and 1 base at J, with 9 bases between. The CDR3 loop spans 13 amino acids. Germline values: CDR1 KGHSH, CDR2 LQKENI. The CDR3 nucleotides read TGTGCCAGCTCGCCCGGACAGAACACTGAAGCTTTCTTT. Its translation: CASSPGQNTEAFF.

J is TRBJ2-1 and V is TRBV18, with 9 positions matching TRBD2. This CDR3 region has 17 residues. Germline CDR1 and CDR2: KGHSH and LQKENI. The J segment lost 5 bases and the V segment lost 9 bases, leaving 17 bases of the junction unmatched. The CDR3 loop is CASLAVKAGGYDNEQFF. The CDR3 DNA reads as TGTGCCAGTTTGGCCGTTAAAGCGGGGGGTTACGACAATGAGCAGTTCTTC.